Below, one T cell receptor (beta chain) is given with its context. Germline V lookup: CDR1 SGHAT, CDR2 FQNNGV. CDR3 length equals 15 residues. Trimming pared 1 base from V and 6 bases from J, leaving 12 bases between. This sample is drawn from a study of T cell responses to AZD1222 COVID-19 vaccine. Data came from immunoSEQ multiplex PCR; TCRdb stores just in-frame clones and leaves some out. The sample has 110,000 to 150,000 clones; about nine tenths are singletons. The TCR comes from an adult who received the AZD1222 COVID-19 vaccine. Sequences were derived from peripheral blood, sampled 28 days after the second AZD1222 dose. This chain connects TRBV11-2 to TRBJ2-2; possibly TRBD2 for D (6 bases). CDR3 sequence: CASSLGFRRAGELFF. In DNA, the CDR3 is TGTGCCAGCAGCTTAGGGTTTAGGAGGGCCGGGGAGCTGTTTTTT.